The rows below give T cell receptor beta chains drawn from one sample of a study of CD8 T cells in ankylosing spondylitis. TCRdb re-derived calls from the 5' RACE reads in MiXCR, one entry per CDR3 protein. The sample lists around 120,000 distinct CDR3 sequences; around 24% were seen once. The sequencing input was synovial fluid, either unsorted or a sorted T cell fraction (not recorded which). The receptors originated from a male donor with ankylosing spondylitis. The CDR3 runs from the conserved cysteine through the conserved F or W. The order of the fields is V gene, J gene, clone size, D gene, CDR3 protein, CDR3 DNA. The D gene is left open where the match is weak. Clone size is stated in some rows and not others, as once, few, many or a class when expanded.

V: TRBV11-2
J: TRBJ1-2
size: few
D: TRBD1
CDR3: CASSPDRADGYTF
DNA: TGTGCCAGCAGCCCCGACAGGGCTGATGGCTACACCTTC

V: TRBV29-1
J: TRBJ1-1
size: -
D: -
CDR3: CSVQITEAFF
DNA: TGCAGCGTCCAGATCACTGAAGCTTTCTTT

V: TRBV7-8
J: TRBJ1-1
size: many
D: TRBD1
CDR3: CASSLAVKQGQGHTEAFF
DNA: TGTGCCAGCAGCTTAGCGGTGAAACAGGGGCAAGGGCACACTGAAGCTTTCTTT

V: TRBV7-9
J: TRBJ1-1
size: -
D: -
CDR3: CASSSQGENTEAFF
DNA: TGTGCCAGCAGCTCCCAGGGTGAGAACACTGAAGCTTTCTTT

V: TRBV21-1
J: TRBJ2-3
size: once
D: -
CDR3: CASSSEDLACTDTQYF
DNA: TGTGCCAGCAGCAGTGAGGACCTCGCTTGCACAGATACGCAGTATTTT

V: TRBV12-3/TRBV12-4
J: TRBJ2-5
size: -
D: TRBD2
CDR3: CASSLGLAGMWETQYF
DNA: TGTGCCAGCAGTTTGGGGCTAGCGGGAATGTGGGAGACCCAGTACTTC

V: TRBV5-1
J: TRBJ2-6
size: -
D: -
CDR3: CASSLAGRGGANVLTF
DNA: TGCGCCAGCAGCTTGGCAGGGCGAGGTGGGGCCAACGTCCTGACTTTC

V: TRBV15
J: TRBJ1-2
size: many
D: TRBD1
CDR3: CATSRDRGGNGYTF
DNA: TGTGCCACCAGCAGAGATAGAGGGGGCAATGGCTACACCTTC

V: TRBV12-3/TRBV12-4
J: TRBJ2-1
size: -
D: TRBD2
CDR3: CASSLLAVYNEQFF
DNA: TGTGCCAGCAGTTTACTAGCGGTGTACAATGAGCAGTTCTTC

V: TRBV29-1
J: TRBJ2-1
size: -
D: -
CDR3: CSVEKLGRPKFF
DNA: TGCAGCGTTGAAAAGCTAGGACGACCAAAGTTCTTC

V: TRBV5-1
J: TRBJ1-4
size: many
D: -
CDR3: CASSKGNEKLFF
DNA: TGCGCCAGCAGCAAAGGGAATGAAAAACTGTTTTTT

V: TRBV20-1
J: TRBJ2-1
size: many
D: TRBD2
CDR3: CSHADSGVRSYNEQFF
DNA: TGCAGTCACGCGGATAGCGGGGTTAGATCCTACAATGAGCAGTTCTTC

V: TRBV7-2
J: TRBJ1-1
size: few
D: -
CDR3: CASTPDRYTEAFF
DNA: TGTGCCAGCACCCCGGACCGTTACACTGAAGCTTTCTTT

V: TRBV3-1
J: TRBJ2-1
size: few
D: TRBD2
CDR3: CASSQDPTSGNEQFF
DNA: TGTGCCAGCAGCCAAGACCCGACTAGCGGCAATGAGCAGTTCTTC

V: TRBV28
J: TRBJ2-7
size: few
D: -
CDR3: CASRRGEQYF
DNA: TGTGCCAGCAGGAGGGGCGAGCAGTACTTC

V: TRBV11-1
J: TRBJ1-5
size: -
D: TRBD1
CDR3: CASSLSGLGQGGNQPQHF
DNA: TGTGCCAGCAGCTTATCGGGGTTGGGACAGGGTGGCAATCAGCCCCAGCATTTT

V: TRBV10-3
J: TRBJ2-3
size: -
D: -
CDR3: CAISGHRDTQYF
DNA: TGTGCCATCAGTGGTCATAGAGATACGCAGTATTTT

V: TRBV20-1
J: TRBJ2-1
size: many
D: TRBD2
CDR3: CSAREPKLASNEQFF
DNA: TGCAGTGCTAGAGAGCCTAAACTAGCGTCCAATGAGCAGTTCTTC

V: TRBV27
J: TRBJ2-1
size: many
D: TRBD2
CDR3: CASSLSLAGGYNEQFF
DNA: TGTGCCAGCAGTTTATCACTAGCGGGAGGCTACAATGAGCAGTTCTTC

V: TRBV7-8
J: TRBJ2-3
size: few
D: TRBD2
CDR3: CASSFGLAGPADTQYF
DNA: TGTGCCAGCAGCTTCGGACTAGCCGGCCCCGCAGATACGCAGTATTTT

V: TRBV5-1
J: TRBJ2-1
size: -
D: -
CDR3: CASSPGPGHEQFF
DNA: TGCGCCAGCAGCCCCGGGCCAGGCCATGAGCAGTTCTTC

V: TRBV5-1
J: TRBJ1-5
size: -
D: -
CDR3: CASSREGNQPQHF
DNA: TGCGCCAGCAGCCGAGAGGGGAATCAGCCCCAGCATTTT

V: TRBV29-1
J: TRBJ2-3
size: -
D: -
CDR3: CSVDFGPDTQYF
DNA: -

V: TRBV20-1
J: TRBJ2-7
size: few
D: TRBD1
CDR3: CSATGTGSSYEQYF
DNA: TGCAGTGCAACCGGGACAGGGAGCTCCTACGAGCAGTACTTC

V: TRBV2
J: TRBJ2-1
size: -
D: TRBD2
CDR3: CASTPALASEQFF
DNA: TGTGCCAGCACCCCGGCACTAGCGAGTGAGCAGTTCTTC

V: TRBV27
J: TRBJ2-1
size: few
D: TRBD2
CDR3: CASSKPRGLGYNEQFF
DNA: TGTGCCAGCAGCAAACCCAGAGGACTAGGGTACAATGAGCAGTTCTTC

V: TRBV19
J: TRBJ2-5
size: -
D: -
CDR3: CASNSPGFGTQYF
DNA: TGTGCCAGTAATTCACCGGGATTCGGGACCCAGTACTTC

V: TRBV7-8
J: TRBJ1-3
size: -
D: -
CDR3: CASSLVGGSSGNTIYF
DNA: TGTGCCAGCAGCTTAGTAGGCGGGAGCTCTGGAAACACCATATATTTT

V: TRBV6-1
J: TRBJ2-1
size: few
D: TRBD2
CDR3: CASRELAGVGNEQFF
DNA: TGTGCCAGCAGAGAATTAGCGGGAGTGGGCAATGAGCAGTTCTTC

V: TRBV9
J: TRBJ2-3
size: -
D: -
CDR3: CASSGRRGAVVADTQYF
DNA: TGTGCCAGCAGCGGGAGGCGTGGTGCGGTGGTAGCAGATACGCAGTATTTT

V: TRBV7-2
J: TRBJ2-2
size: -
D: -
CDR3: CASSPRGNNGELFF
DNA: TGTGCCAGCAGTCCTCGGGGGAACAACGGGGAGCTGTTTTTT

V: TRBV12-5
J: TRBJ2-5
size: -
D: -
CDR3: CASGLLAGTLHQETQYF
DNA: TGTGCTAGTGGTTTGCTAGCCGGGACACTCCACCAAGAGACCCAGTACTTC

V: TRBV9
J: TRBJ1-1
size: few
D: TRBD1
CDR3: CASSPINRGTEAFF
DNA: TGTGCCAGCAGTCCGATTAACAGGGGCACTGAAGCTTTCTTT

V: TRBV28
J: TRBJ2-1
size: few
D: -
CDR3: CASSPLGGGYNEQFF
DNA: TGTGCCAGCAGTCCTCTGGGAGGCGGCTACAATGAGCAGTTCTTC

V: TRBV7-2
J: TRBJ2-1
size: once
D: -
CDR3: CASSPRDFSNEQFF
DNA: TGTGCCAGCAGCCCACGGGACTTCTCCAATGAGCAGTTCTTC

V: TRBV6-5
J: TRBJ2-6
size: -
D: -
CDR3: CASSYGGSGANVLTF
DNA: TGTGCCAGCAGTTACGGGGGATCTGGGGCCAACGTCCTGACTTTC

V: TRBV12-3/TRBV12-4
J: TRBJ1-5
size: few
D: -
CDR3: CASSLNSGFAPQHF
DNA: TGTGCCAGCAGCCTAAATAGCGGGTTTGCGCCCCAGCATTTT

V: TRBV5-1
J: TRBJ2-7
size: -
D: -
CDR3: CASSSRLAGSGAYEQYF
DNA: TGCGCCAGCAGCTCCCGACTCGCCGGGAGCGGCGCCTACGAGCAGTACTTC

V: TRBV5-1
J: TRBJ1-1
size: many
D: -
CDR3: CASSLVPENTEAFF
DNA: TGCGCCAGCAGCTTGGTTCCAGAGAACACTGAAGCTTTCTTT

V: TRBV20-1
J: TRBJ2-7
size: -
D: -
CDR3: CSALGPVLEQYF
DNA: TGCAGTGCGCTGGGGCCAGTTCTCGAGCAGTACTTC

V: TRBV20-1
J: TRBJ2-3
size: few
D: TRBD2
CDR3: CSARRLAGGRVGTDTQYF
DNA: TGCAGTGCTAGGAGACTAGCGGGAGGACGTGTGGGCACAGATACGCAGTATTTT

V: TRBV3-1
J: TRBJ1-2
size: -
D: TRBD1
CDR3: CASSQEALTGFYGYTF
DNA: TGTGCCAGCAGCCAAGAAGCCCTGACAGGGTTCTATGGCTACACCTTC

V: TRBV11-2
J: TRBJ1-6
size: -
D: TRBD1
CDR3: CASRTTGNSPLHF
DNA: TGTGCCAGCAGGACGACAGGGAATTCACCCCTCCACTTT